The 14 T cell receptor beta chains in this list originate from one sample, sequenced in a study of response to subunit inactivated influenza vaccine. In TCRdb, the RT-PCR reads were re-called with MiXCR into one record per CDR3 protein. The table has 160,000 or so distinct CDR3 sequences, about 11% seen once. The specimen comprised non-naive T cells sorted from PBMCs, sampled 45 days after vaccination. The receptor source for this set is a man in his forties or fifties who received an inactivated influenza vaccine.

This clonotype turned up a few times. The chain joins TRBV20-1 to TRBJ1-1; D is possibly TRBD1 (6 bases). V was cut by 6 bases and J by 1 base, with 18 bases left in between. CDR3 size: 15 residues. The germline CDR1 and CDR2 sequences are DFQATT and SNEGSKA (reference sequence). Here the CDR3 DNA reads TGCAGTGCAACGGGCGGGGGGGCTGGGAACACTGAAGCTTTCTTT. Translated, it gives CSATGGGAGNTEAFF.

There are many counts of this clonotype. The rearrangement uses TRBV29-1 and TRBJ2-5; TRBD1 matches 7 bases. This CDR3 is 14 amino acids long. V lost 7 bases and J lost 2; bases outside the gene matches: 10. CDR1 and CDR2 (germline): SQVTM, ANQGSEA. CDR3 sequence (DNA): TGCAGCGCGACCTTGGGGACAGTTCAAGAGACCCAGTACTTC. Protein product: CSATLGTVQETQYF.

This clonotype was observed at least ten times. The J gene is TRBJ1-2, the V gene TRBV7-9; 9 positions match TRBD1. CDR3 length: 15 residues. The V and J ends lost 6 bases and 2 bases, in that order; junction bases with no gene match: 7. The germline gives CDR1 SEHNR, CDR2 FQNEAQ (reference sequence). The CDR3 region has the DNA TGTGCCAGCAGGCTACCGGGACAGGGAAACTATGGCTACACCTTC. It specifies CASRLPGQGNYGYTF.

This clonotype occurred many times. The V call is TRBV29-1, the J call TRBJ1-1; D gene ambiguous. V lost 8 bases and J lost 6, with 13 bases in between. The CDR3 spans 11 residues. Germline V CDR1 and CDR2: SQVTM, ANQGSEA. The CDR3 is CSTGLRSEAFF. For the CDR3, the DNA is TGCAGCACGGGCCTTAGGTCTGAAGCTTTCTTT.

This clonotype has more than one count but fewer than ten. V is TRBV11-1 and J is TRBJ2-2; D is unresolved. V was pared by 3 bases and J by 5 bases, with 7 bases between. Germline V gene sequence: CDR1 SGHAT, CDR2 FQDESV (reference sequence). This CDR3 is 13 amino acids long. In nucleotides, the CDR3 is TGTGCCAGCAGCTTCGGCCTAACCGGGGAGCTGTTTTTT. Protein: CASSFGLTGELFF.

This clonotype was detected ten times or more. This chain connects TRBV20-1 to TRBJ1-1, with D perhaps TRBD1 (6 bases). Between the trimmed V and J ends, which lost 3 bases and 4 bases, there was a span of 15 bases. Germline assignment: CDR1 DFQATT and CDR2 SNEGSKA (reference sequence). This CDR3 is 14 amino acids long. The CDR3 coding sequence is TGCAGTGCTAGTCACCCCAGGGGTGCCACTGAAGCTTTCTTT. It codes for CSASHPRGATEAFF.

This clonotype came up a few times. V gene TRBV7-4 combines with J gene TRBJ2-1, with TRBD2 matching over 11 bases. Germline assignment: CDR1 SGHVT and CDR2 SQSDAQ. Trimming took 4 bases from V and 1 from J; bases not matched to a gene: 6. The length of the CDR3 is 17 residues. In DNA, the CDR3 is TGTGCCAGCAGCTACCCTAGCGGGAGGTTTTCCTACAATGAGCAGTTCTTC. Its protein product is CASSYPSGRFSYNEQFF.

The rearrangement uses TRBV5-1 and TRBJ2-3; D perhaps matches TRBD2 (5 bases). The germline V and J ends were trimmed by 0 bases and 1 base, with 15 bases remaining between them. The CDR3 length is 17 residues. Germline-derived CDR1 and CDR2 are SGHRS and YFSETQ. The CDR3 here is CASSLVAAEVGTDTQYF. The DNA for the CDR3 is TGCGCCAGCAGCTTGGTGGCAGCGGAGGTTGGCACAGATACGCAGTATTTT.

This chain links TRBV27 with TRBJ2-1, with 9 bases that match TRBD2. CDR1 is MNHEY and CDR2 is SMNVEV in the germline V gene (reference sequence). This CDR3 region has 14 residues. The ends lost 2 bases at V and 8 bases at J; junction bases unmatched: 4. The CDR3 coding sequence is TGTGCCAGCAGTTTACTAGCGGGAAGTGATGAGCAGTTCTTC. Its translation: CASSLLAGSDEQFF.

This clonotype was detected only a few times. The J gene is TRBJ1-5, the V gene TRBV20-1, with D perhaps TRBD1 (5 bases). Germline CDR1 reads DFQATT; CDR2 reads SNEGSKA (reference sequence). This CDR3 contains 15 residues. Trimming removed 6 bases at V and 3 bases at J, with 18 bases between. CDR3 coding DNA: TGCAGTGCAAAGGGGAGGGCGGGGGTCAATCAGCCCCAGCATTTT. It yields the protein CSAKGRAGVNQPQHF.

This clonotype was seen more than once but under ten times. The chain is built from TRBV28 and TRBJ2-7; 9 bases are shared with TRBD1. CDR1 MDHEN and CDR2 SYDVKM come from the germline V gene. The CDR3 runs to 14 residues. V shed 4 bases and J 3 bases; nucleotides not matched to a gene: 4. This CDR3 reads CASSYGQGIYEQYF. CDR3 bases: TGTGCCAGCAGTTATGGACAGGGGATCTACGAGCAGTACTTC.

This clonotype showed up many times. This chain connects TRBV20-1 to TRBJ2-1, with a tentative D call TRBD2 (7 bases). Germline loops: CDR1 DFQATT, CDR2 SNEGSKA (reference sequence). The CDR3 is made up of 15 amino acids. V dropped 1 base and J dropped 9 bases, with 19 bases sitting between them. The CDR3 sequence: CSARAMGGASIEQFF. CDR3 sequence (DNA): TGCAGTGCTAGAGCGATGGGGGGGGCCTCCATTGAGCAGTTCTTC.

This clonotype has a handful of counts. This sequence joins TRBV7-2 and TRBJ2-1; D perhaps matches TRBD2 (6 bases). The V end lost 1 base, the J end lost 3 bases, and 10 bases lay between the germline ends. The CDR3 spans 15 residues. Germline V gene lookup returns CDR1 SGHTA and CDR2 FQGNSA. The CDR3 protein is CASSLGSGYYNEQFF. CDR3 sequence (DNA): TGTGCCAGCAGCTTAGGTAGCGGATACTACAATGAGCAGTTCTTC.

This clonotype was recorded many times. The rearrangement uses TRBV20-1 and TRBJ2-7, with 8 positions matching TRBD2. The J segment lost 3 bases and the V segment lost 5 bases, leaving 12 bases of the junction unmatched. The germline V gene encodes CDR1 DFQATT and CDR2 SNEGSKA (reference sequence). This CDR3 is 15 amino acids long. Here the CDR3 DNA reads TGCAGTGCTCTAAGTGGAGCGGGAGCCCTCTACGAGCAGTACTTC. Its protein is CSALSGAGALYEQYF.